The next 12 T cell receptor beta chains were all read from a single sample in a study of blood T cell repertoires in COVID-19. The table came from immunoSEQ multiplex PCR; TCRdb's copy has only in-frame clones and leaves some out. The sample has 150,000 to 200,000 clones, about 78% seen once. Material: PBMCs or T cells enriched from blood (not recorded which). These receptors all stem from a woman aged 45-59 years who had recovered from COVID-19.

This clone was picked up a small number of times. The chain combines TRBV29-1 with TRBJ2-7; D might be TRBD2 (6 bases). Deletions cut 4 bases from V and 4 bases from J, with 20 bases between. CDR3 length: 15 amino acids. The V gene's germline CDR1 is SQVTM and CDR2 ANQGSEA. The CDR3 loop is CSVGVWRGGGYEQYF. In DNA, the CDR3 is TGCAGCGTTGGAGTTTGGAGGGGAGGCGGGTACGAGCAGTACTTC.

This chain joins TRBV19 and TRBJ2-2; 13 bases agree with TRBD2. The CDR3 loop spans 15 amino acids. Germline-derived CDR1 and CDR2 are LNHDA and SQIVND (reference sequence). V lost 7 bases to trimming and J lost 5 bases; unmatched junction nucleotides: 4. In DNA, the CDR3 is TGTGCCAGTACACTAGCGGGAGGGATGACCGGGGAGCTGTTTTTT. Its translation is CASTLAGGMTGELFF. Filled out from reference TRBV19 and TRBJ2-2, the complete variable domain reads DGGITQSPKYLFRKEGQNVTLSCEQNLNHDAMYWYRQDPGQGLRLIYYSQIVNDFQKGDIAEGYSVSREKKESFPLTVTSAQKNPTAFYLCASTLAGGMTGELFFGEGSRLTVL.

In its sample, this clone was seen a few times. The V and J genes are TRBV6-5 and TRBJ2-7, with a possible D match to TRBD1 (5 bases). CDR1 MNHEY and CDR2 SVGAGI come from the germline V gene. The CDR3 length is 15 residues. V gave up 6 bases and J gave up 3 bases, with 18 bases separating them. Here the CDR3 DNA reads TGTGCCAGCAGCCCAGGGCCGGCCTTCAGCTACGAGCAGTACTTC. Its protein product is CASSPGPAFSYEQYF.

This chain uses TRBV5-5 with TRBJ2-1; D is possibly TRBD2 (6 bases). Trimming took off 3 bases at V and 9 bases at J, with 16 bases between the two ends. The CDR3 is 14 residues long. Germline assignment: CDR1 SGHKS and CDR2 YYEKEE (reference sequence). The CDR3 sequence: CASSWEAVATEQFF. The CDR3 DNA reads as TGTGCCAGCAGCTGGGAGGCGGTAGCCACTGAGCAGTTCTTC.

The V and J genes are TRBV28 and TRBJ1-6; D is undetermined. Germline V gene sequence: CDR1 MDHEN, CDR2 SYDVKM. CDR3 length: 14 residues. Trimming shortened V by 3 bases and J by 5 bases, and 8 bases separated the two germline ends. The CDR3 loop is CASSLYGNNSPLHF. For the CDR3, the DNA is TGTGCCAGCAGTTTGTACGGGAATAATTCACCCCTCCACTTT.

This clone was observed a handful of times. The V and J genes are TRBV6-6 and TRBJ1-2; D gene ambiguous. Germline CDR1 and CDR2: MNHNY and SVGAGI (reference sequence). V lost 6 bases and J lost 7, with 15 bases in between. The CDR3 length is 13 residues. This chain's CDR3 is CASRGSGLSGYTF. The CDR3 DNA follows: TGTGCCAGCAGGGGTTCAGGTTTAAGTGGCTACACCTTC.

This chain uses TRBV5-8 with TRBJ1-4; 7 bases are a match to TRBD1. Germline loops: CDR1 SGHTS, CDR2 YDEGEE. V shed 4 bases, J shed 5 bases, and the junction held 5 bases outside the gene matches. CDR3 length equals 14 residues. DNA of the CDR3: TGTGCCAGCAGCCGGGGACAGCAAAATGAAAAACTGTTTTTT. Protein product: CASSRGQQNEKLFF.

This clone was recorded a few times. V usage is TRBV9 and J usage is TRBJ1-2; 8 positions match TRBD1. In germline, CDR1 is SGDLS, CDR2 YYNGEE. CDR3 size: 13 residues. V lost 7 bases, J lost 5 bases, and 7 bases stayed unmatched. CDR3 sequence (DNA): TGTGCCAGCTCCCCGGGACAGGAGTATGGCTACACCTTC. It yields the protein CASSPGQEYGYTF. Full variable domain (missing parts from reference TRBV9 and TRBJ1-2): DSGVTQTPKHLITATGQRVTLRCSPRSGDLSVYWYQQSLDQGLQFLIQYYNGEERAKGNILERFSAQQFPDLHSELNLSSLELGDSALYFCASSPGQEYGYTFGSGTRLTVV.

The V gene is TRBV6-5, the J gene TRBJ1-1; D is perhaps TRBD1 (5 bases). V shed 5 bases and J shed 10 bases, with 17 bases lying between them. This CDR3 region has 13 residues. Germline values: CDR1 MNHEY, CDR2 SVGAGI. The CDR3 sequence: CASSPPGGGGAFF. The CDR3 DNA is TGTGCCAGCAGTCCACCGGGGGGAGGTGGAGCTTTCTTT.

The genes are TRBV5-8 and TRBJ1-3, with D hard to call. CDR3 length: 13 residues. V lost 4 bases, J lost 11 bases, and 16 bases lay in between. CDR1 and CDR2 from the germline V gene are SGHTS and YDEGEE. CDR3 sequence: CASSLPNSRPIYF. The CDR3, as DNA: TGTGCCAGCAGCCTACCTAACTCTAGGCCCATATATTTT.

The CDR3 sequence is CASNVYRDRDHSNQPQHF. For the CDR3, the DNA is TGTGCCAGCAACGTATACCGGGACAGGGACCATAGCAATCAGCCCCAGCATTTT. The chain carries TRBV5-6 and TRBJ1-5; the match to TRBD1 covers 9 bases. The trim removed 6 bases at V and 0 bases at J, leaving 13 bases unmatched. Per the germline V gene, CDR1 is SGHDT and CDR2 is YYEEEE. The CDR3 is made up of 18 amino acids.

This clone was found a few times. The V and J genes are TRBV7-2 and TRBJ1-4; no firm D call. Germline V lookup: CDR1 SGHTA, CDR2 FQGNSA. V was cut by 5 bases and J by 0 bases, with 7 bases left in between. The CDR3 loop spans 14 amino acids. CDR3 sequence reads: CASSIGTTNEKLFF. The CDR3 coding sequence is TGTGCCAGCAGCATCGGGACAACTAATGAAAAACTGTTTTTT.